The clone carrying this T cell receptor beta chain has only a few counts. Its cognate antigen is unknown. TCRdb processed the 5' RACE reads anew with MiXCR; each CDR3 protein has one entry. The sample yields a few hundred thousand distinct CDR3 sequences, roughly 15% seen once. These data are taken from a study of identical twins. Findings of the study overall: Out-of-frame beta sequences exhibited a weaker degree of excess twin sharing. Carriage of fewer insertions was seen in abundant cord blood beta clonotypes, whereas memory repertoires showed none.

This same sample was also part of a study on yellow fever vaccine responses in identical twins.

The TCR comes from a woman aged 18 to 35 in good health. The sequenced sample consisted of CD4+ T cells sorted from blood.

The chain's CDR3 is CATSDLQTGHNEQFF. CDR3 nucleotide sequence: TGTGCCACCAGTGATTTGCAGACAGGCCACAATGAGCAGTTCTTC. The V and J genes are TRBV24-1 and TRBJ2-1, with D perhaps matching TRBD1 (6 bases). The V end was cut by 0 bases, the J end by 5 bases, with 10 bases between. The CDR3 runs to 15 residues. CDR1 KGHDR and CDR2 SFDVKD come from the germline V gene.